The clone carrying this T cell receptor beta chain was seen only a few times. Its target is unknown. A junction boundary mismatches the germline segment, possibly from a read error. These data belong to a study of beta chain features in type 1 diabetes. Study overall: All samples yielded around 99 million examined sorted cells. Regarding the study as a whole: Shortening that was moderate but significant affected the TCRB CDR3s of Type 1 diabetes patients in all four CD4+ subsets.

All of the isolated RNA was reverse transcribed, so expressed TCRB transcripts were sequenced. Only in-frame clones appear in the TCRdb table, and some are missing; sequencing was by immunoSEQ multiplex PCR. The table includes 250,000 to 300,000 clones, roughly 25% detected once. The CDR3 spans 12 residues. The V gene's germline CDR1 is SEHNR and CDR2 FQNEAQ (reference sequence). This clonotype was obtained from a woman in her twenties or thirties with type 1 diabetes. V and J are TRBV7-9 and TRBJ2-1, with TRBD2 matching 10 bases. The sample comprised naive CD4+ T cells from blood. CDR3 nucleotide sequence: TGTGCCAGCAGCCTCCTAGCGGGAGTTACGATCTTC. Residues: CASSLLAGVTIF. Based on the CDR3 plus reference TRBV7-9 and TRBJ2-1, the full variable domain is DTGVSQNPRHKITKRGQNVTFRCDPISEHNRLYWYRQTLGQGPEFLTYFQNEAQLEKSRLLSDRFSAERPKGSFSTLEIQRTEQGDSAMYLCASSLLAGVTIFGPGTRLTVL.